The TCR beta chain under discussion was sequenced for a study of blood T cell repertoires in COVID-19. The data were produced by immunoSEQ multiplex PCR, yet TCRdb's version contains in-frame clones alone and is incomplete. Altogether 300,000 to 350,000 clones are present, 85% to 90% being singletons, with the ten largest covering around 4.3%. Germline V CDR1 and CDR2: MDHEN, SYDVKM. The CDR3 length is 13 residues. J was trimmed by 5 bases and V by 5 bases; bases with no gene match: 5. The clonotype originates from a woman under 30 with acute COVID-19. This sequence joins TRBV28 and TRBJ2-7; 8 bases agree with TRBD1. The sample taken for sequencing was PBMCs or T cells enriched from blood (not recorded which). The CDR3 spells CASSDRGNDEQYF. The CDR3 DNA reads TGTGCCAGCAGTGACAGGGGTAATGACGAGCAGTACTTC.